A single sample is the source of the 21 T cell receptor beta chains below, sequenced in a study of shared clonotypes between healthy human individuals. Produced via immunoSEQ multiplex PCR; TCRdb's table is partial and in-frame only. Found here are around 2,000,000 clones, approximately 94% of them singletons; the top ten hold 1% to 1.5%. Selected positively for CCR7 and CD45RO-negative, naive CD8 cells excluded terminally differentiated effector memory CD45RA+ cells. The sequencing sample was made of naive CD8+ T cells sorted from blood. Source of these receptors: a man younger than 35 in good health.

This chain connects TRBV7-9 to TRBJ2-7; TRBD1 matches 10 bases. Germline trimming cut 5 bases from V and 3 bases from J; bases unmatched to any gene: 4. This CDR3 region has 14 residues. The V gene's germline CDR1 is SEHNR and CDR2 FQNEAQ (reference sequence). The CDR3 is CASSGWTGGYEQYF. The CDR3 DNA reads TGTGCCAGCAGCGGTTGGACAGGGGGCTACGAGCAGTACTTC.

The chain has TRBV27 and TRBJ2-3, with D uncertain. V was pared by 6 bases and J by 3 bases, with 16 bases between. Germline V gives CDR1 MNHEY, CDR2 SMNVEV (reference sequence). This CDR3 region has 15 residues. CDR3 amino acids: CASSSRAPDTDTQYF. In DNA form, the CDR3 reads TGTGCCAGCAGCTCCCGAGCTCCTGATACAGATACGCAGTATTTT.

The J gene is TRBJ2-1, the V gene TRBV2; the match to TRBD2 covers 15 bases. The ends lost 4 bases at V and 4 bases at J; junction bases unmatched: 8. Germline V lookup: CDR1 SNHLY, CDR2 FYNNEI. The CDR3 extends over 18 amino acids. The CDR3 protein is CASSGTSGRATFYNEQFF. DNA for the CDR3: TGTGCCAGCAGTGGGACTAGCGGGAGGGCCACCTTTTACAATGAGCAGTTCTTC.

This clone was detected once. This sequence joins TRBV30 and TRBJ1-4; TRBD1 agrees at 10 bases. The junction had 15 bases not matched to a gene; V was cut back by 7 bases and J by 10 bases. In germline, CDR1 is GTSNPN, CDR2 SVGIG (reference sequence). The CDR3 consists of 15 residues. DNA for the CDR3: TGTGCCTACGGGACAGGGGAGTCGGACTTGGGAAAACTGTTTTTT. It encodes CAYGTGESDLGKLFF.

This sequence joins TRBV30 and TRBJ1-4; TRBD1 might be the D (6 bases). The V and J ends lost 1 base and 4 bases respectively, with 16 bases between them. The CDR3 totals 16 residues. Germline lookup yields CDR1 GTSNPN and CDR2 SVGIG (reference sequence). The CDR3 DNA reads TGTGCCTGGAGTGCCTCCAACACAGGGATTAATGAAAAACTGTTTTTT. The encoded protein is CAWSASNTGINEKLFF.

The chain employs TRBV4-2 and TRBJ1-1; D gene unclear. CDR3 length: 15 amino acids. Trimming removed 1 base from V and 1 base from J, with 10 bases in between. In germline, CDR1 is LGHNA, CDR2 YNFKEQ. The DNA for the CDR3 is TGTGCCAGCAGCCAAGCTCGGGGTACGAACACTGAAGCTTTCTTT. Amino acid sequence: CASSQARGTNTEAFF.

The rearrangement uses TRBV15 and TRBJ2-7; 7 bases line up with TRBD2. Unmatched junction bases numbered 6, after V lost 6 bases and J lost 4 bases. The CDR3 is 13 amino acids. The germline gives CDR1 LNHNV, CDR2 YYDKDF (reference sequence). The CDR3 loop is CATSLRESYEQYF. The DNA of the CDR3 is TGTGCCACCAGTTTGCGGGAGTCTTACGAGCAGTACTTC. Together with reference TRBV15 and TRBJ2-7, the CDR3 gives the full variable domain: DAMVIQNPRYQVTQFGKPVTLSCSQTLNHNVMYWYQQKSSQAPKLLFHYYDKDFNNEADTPDNFQSRRPNTSFCFLDIRSPGLGDTAMYLCATSLRESYEQYFGPGTRLTVT.

The chain recombines TRBV11-2 with TRBJ2-1; TRBD2 aligns across 8 bases. Trimming at V came to 0 bases and at J to 12 bases, leaving 10 bases not matched to a gene. Germline CDR1 SGHAT, CDR2 FQNNGV. The CDR3 contains 15 residues. The CDR3 DNA is TGTGCCAGCAGCTTAGAAGTAGCGGGGTTTATCGGGCAGTTCTTC. It specifies CASSLEVAGFIGQFF.

J is TRBJ1-2 and V is TRBV5-4; weak D call: TRBD1 (5 bases). The germline gives CDR1 SGHNT, CDR2 YYREEE (reference sequence). The CDR3 runs 14 residues. V was clipped by 5 bases and J by 3 bases, with 14 bases between them. The CDR3 spells CASSPAGTHYGYTF. In DNA, the CDR3 is TGTGCCAGCAGTCCCGCCGGGACTCACTATGGCTACACCTTC.

The chain is built from TRBV19 and TRBJ2-1, with TRBD2 matching 10 bases. V shed 3 bases, J shed 6 bases, and the junction held 8 bases outside the gene matches. The CDR3 spans 16 residues. Germline loops: CDR1 LNHDA, CDR2 SQIVND (reference sequence). The CDR3 DNA follows: TGTGCCAGTAGTATTGGTCCTAGCGGGAGATCCAATGAGCAGTTCTTC. This codes for CASSIGPSGRSNEQFF.

This chain connects TRBV4-1 to TRBJ2-2; TRBD2 matches at 8 bases. Looked up from germline, CDR1 is MGHRA and CDR2 is YSYEKL. The CDR3 length is 18 residues. V lost 4 bases, J lost 3 bases, and 13 bases stayed unmatched. The CDR3 sequence is CASSRTPGTSIYTGELFF. CDR3 bases: TGCGCCAGCAGCCGTACGCCCGGGACTAGTATTTACACCGGGGAGCTGTTTTTT.

The V and J genes are TRBV19 and TRBJ2-7; 11 nucleotides match TRBD2. The CDR3 has 16 amino acids. The germline V gene encodes CDR1 LNHDA and CDR2 SQIVND (reference sequence). The V segment lost 5 bases and the J segment 4 bases; nucleotides outside the gene matches: 10. In DNA, the CDR3 is TGTGCCAGTAGTGCCCAACTAGCGGGAGAAAGGTACGAGCAGTACTTC. As protein: CASSAQLAGERYEQYF. Drawing the rest from reference TRBV19 and TRBJ2-7, the complete variable domain is DGGITQSPKYLFRKEGQNVTLSCEQNLNHDAMYWYRQDPGQGLRLIYYSQIVNDFQKGDIAEGYSVSREKKESFPLTVTSAQKNPTAFYLCASSAQLAGERYEQYFGPGTRLTVT.

The CDR3 here is CASSVEAVSKTDTQYF. DNA of the CDR3: TGTGCCAGCAGCGTTGAAGCGGTGTCTAAGACAGATACGCAGTATTTT. The J gene is TRBJ2-3, the V gene TRBV9; D may be TRBD2 (5 bases). Germline V gene data show CDR1 as SGDLS and CDR2 as YYNGEE. V gave up 2 bases and J gave up 3 bases, with 16 bases separating them. This CDR3 contains 16 residues.

This clone was seen a few times. The chain combines TRBV13 with TRBJ1-3, with D possibly matching TRBD1 (6 bases). The CDR3 is 16 residues long. Germline CDR1 PRHDT, CDR2 FYEKMQ (reference sequence). V was pared by 1 base and J by 7 bases, with 17 bases between. CDR3 residues: CASSLDSGAIRNTIYF. The CDR3, as DNA: TGTGCCAGCAGCTTAGATTCAGGGGCTATAAGGAACACCATATATTTT. The entire variable domain, with the rest obtained from reference TRBV13 and TRBJ1-3, is as follows: AAGVIQSPRHLIKEKRETATLKCYPIPRHDTVYWYQQGPGQDPQFLISFYEKMQSDKGSIPDRFSAQQFSDYHSELNMSSLELGDSALYFCASSLDSGAIRNTIYFGEGSWLTVV.

A note on this clone: Other nucleotide sequences in the sample specify the same CDR3. This CDR3 reads CASSYSASSYEQYF. The CDR3 region has the DNA TGTGCCAGCAGTTACTCGGCTAGCTCCTACGAGCAGTACTTC. V is TRBV6-5 and J is TRBJ2-7; the D is unclear. V was shortened by 0 bases and J by 0 bases, with 6 bases between the two germline ends. Germline V gives CDR1 MNHEY, CDR2 SVGAGI. This CDR3 is built from 14 residues.

A note on this clone: The sample carries other DNA sequences with the same CDR3. The chain carries TRBV5-1 and TRBJ1-4; perhaps TRBD1 as D (5 bases). There are 14 residues in the CDR3. Deletions cut 0 bases from V and 5 bases from J, with 8 bases between. From germline, CDR1 is SGHRS and CDR2 YFSETQ. CDR3 sequence: CASSLGQGNEKLFF. As DNA, the CDR3 is TGCGCCAGCAGCTTGGGTCAGGGAAATGAAAAACTGTTTTTT.

The genes are TRBV5-5 and TRBJ2-7; weak D call: TRBD1 (5 bases). The CDR3 runs to 15 residues. Trimming left V 2 bases short and J 1 base short, with 13 bases between. CDR1 is SGHKS, CDR2 YYEKEE, per germline (reference sequence). CDR3 DNA sequence: TGTGCCAGCAGCTTTGGGGCTTCCCCGTCCTACGAGCAGTACTTC. Its protein product is CASSFGASPSYEQYF. Together with reference TRBV5-5 and TRBJ2-7, the CDR3 gives the full variable domain: DAGVTQSPTHLIKTRGQQVTLRCSPISGHKSVSWYQQVLGQGPQFIFQYYEKEERGRGNFPDRFSARQFPNYSSELNVNALLLGDSALYLCASSFGASPSYEQYFGPGTRLTVT.

The gene calls are TRBV4-1 and TRBJ2-1; weak D call: TRBD2 (5 bases). The germline V gene has CDR1 MGHRA and CDR2 YSYEKL. The CDR3 is 15 residues long. V gave up 0 bases and J gave up 6 bases, with 12 bases separating them. CDR3 sequence: CASSQDRPSINEQFF. The CDR3 DNA follows: TGCGCCAGCAGCCAAGATCGTCCTAGCATCAATGAGCAGTTCTTC.

The gene calls are TRBV4-1 and TRBJ2-7, with TRBD2 as a possible D gene (6 bases). The germline V gene has CDR1 MGHRA and CDR2 YSYEKL. V was trimmed by 5 bases and J by 2 bases, leaving 16 bases between them. The CDR3 runs 15 residues. The CDR3 region is CASSAGLRSTYEQYF. DNA of the CDR3: TGCGCCAGCAGCGCAGGACTACGATCCACCTACGAGCAGTACTTC.

This sequence joins TRBV27 and TRBJ1-1; D may be TRBD1 (5 bases). The CDR3 has 13 residues. V shed 4 bases and J shed 5 bases, with 11 bases lying between them. Germline values: CDR1 MNHEY, CDR2 SMNVEV (reference sequence). The CDR3 nucleotides are TGTGCCAGCAGTTGGGAGGGGTCGACTGAAGCTTTCTTT. Translation gives CASSWEGSTEAFF.

This clone showed up just once. The CDR3 coding sequence is TGTGCCAGCAGTGACACGGGACTAGCGGGGGGTCTGGAGACCCAGTACTTC. It yields the protein CASSDTGLAGGLETQYF. J is TRBJ2-5 and V is TRBV28; 15 bases agree with TRBD2. With V trimmed by 5 bases and J by 5 bases, 9 bases remained unmatched. This CDR3 spans 17 amino acids. The germline CDR1 and CDR2 sequences are MDHEN and SYDVKM.